One sample yielded the 3 T cell receptor beta chains listed below, sequenced in a study of blood T cell repertoires in COVID-19. TCRdb's table, derived via immunoSEQ multiplex PCR, lists solely in-frame clones and lacks some. The repertoire holds around 99,000 clones, with around 74% as singletons. The sample was peripheral blood. The receptors shown here come from a woman over 75 with active or convalescent COVID-19.

This clone was recorded once. The chain uses TRBV6-1 and TRBJ1-4, with 8 bases that match TRBD1. CDR3 length: 15 amino acids. V shed 3 bases and J 6 bases; nucleotides not matched to a gene: 6. Germline CDR1 reads MNHNS; CDR2 reads SASEGT. CDR3 nucleotides: TGTGCCAGCAGTGACATCCAGGGGGCGCATGAAAAACTGTTTTTT. It is translated as CASSDIQGAHEKLFF.

The rearrangement joins TRBV7-2 to TRBJ2-5, with a possible D match to TRBD2 (5 bases). This CDR3 is built from 16 residues. V dropped 5 bases and J dropped 4 bases, with 20 bases sitting between them. From germline, CDR1 is SGHTA and CDR2 FQGNSA. The CDR3 spells CASSPPGVLGAETQYF. Here the CDR3 DNA reads TGTGCCAGCAGCCCCCCCGGGGTCCTAGGTGCAGAGACCCAGTACTTC.

The chain carries TRBV5-6 and TRBJ2-5; 7 bases fit TRBD1. The CDR3 runs 15 residues. V lost 0 bases to trimming and J lost 4 bases; unmatched junction nucleotides: 6. CDR1 is SGHDT, CDR2 YYEEEE, per germline. The CDR3 sequence is CASSLVRGRRETQYF. As DNA, the CDR3 is TGTGCCAGCAGCTTGGTAAGGGGGCGAAGAGAGACCCAGTACTTC.